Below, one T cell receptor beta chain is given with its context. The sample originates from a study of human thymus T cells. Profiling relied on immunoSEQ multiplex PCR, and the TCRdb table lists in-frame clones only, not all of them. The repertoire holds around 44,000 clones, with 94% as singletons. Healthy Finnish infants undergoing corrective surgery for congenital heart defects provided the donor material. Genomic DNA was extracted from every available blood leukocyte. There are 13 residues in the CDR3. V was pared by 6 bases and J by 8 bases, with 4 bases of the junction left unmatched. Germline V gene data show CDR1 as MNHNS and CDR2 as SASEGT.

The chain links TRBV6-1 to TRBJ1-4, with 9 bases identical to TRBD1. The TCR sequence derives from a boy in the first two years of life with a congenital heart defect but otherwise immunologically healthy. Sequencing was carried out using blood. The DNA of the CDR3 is TGTGCCAGCAGCCGACAGGGGGGAGAAAAACTGTTTTTT. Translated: CASSRQGGEKLFF.